Detailed here is one T cell receptor beta chain. Its antigen remains unidentified. Sequencing used immunoSEQ multiplex PCR; TCRdb keeps in-frame clones, though not all of them. There are approximately 100,000 clones in the sample; just under 90% occur only once, and roughly 0.78% lies in the top ten. The sample belongs to a study of a mutant IDH1 vaccine in newly diagnosed glioma. On the study more broadly: With temozolomide cycles, or 4-6 weeks after radiotherapy alone, vaccination was started. Previous care, which was radiotherapy, temozolomide, or both, most often involved both. Visits V12 and V13 fell at weeks 35 and 47, respectively. General study results and limits: With respect to changes in top peripheral T cell clonotypes, pseudoprogression seemed unrelated.

The CDR3 contains 15 residues. V dropped 5 bases and J dropped 6 bases, with 23 bases sitting between them. The germline CDR1 and CDR2 sequences are SQVTM and ANQGSEA. Indicated time point: week 47, end of study. A single vaccine dose contained 300 ug of mutant IDH1 20-mer peptide, and topical imiquimod was used with it. The chain employs TRBV29-1 and TRBJ2-7; either TRBD1 or TRBD2 may supply D (6 bases each). The specimen was PBMCs, collected from a glioma patient whose treatment included an IDH1 peptide vaccine. This TCR was sampled from a woman aged 45-60 years with glioma. The CDR3 region has the DNA TGCAGCGTTAGCAAACCGGGACTGGAACAGGGCGAGCAGTACTTC. This encodes CSVSKPGLEQGEQYF.